The rows below give T cell receptor beta chains drawn from one sample of a study of T cells in Graves' hyperthyroidism and ophthalmopathy. TCRdb recomputed calls from the multiplex PCR reads with MiXCR, one row per CDR3 protein. The sample yields about 420,000 distinct CDR3 sequences, around a sixth seen once. Sequencing input: blood. The receptors were sampled from a young woman with Graves' hyperthyroidism. The CDR3 runs from the conserved cysteine through the conserved F or W. Each record gives: clone size, J gene, V gene, D gene, CDR3 protein, CDR3 DNA. A D gene is named only where the DNA matches it firmly. Clone size is given for some rows only: seen once, a few or many times, or a class if the clone is expanded.

abundance: NA; j_gene: TRBJ1-1; v_gene: TRBV10-1; d_gene: NA; CDR3aa: CASSEGMRMNTEAFF; CDR3nt: TGCGCCAGCAGTGAGGGAATGAGAATGAACACTGAAGCTTTCTTT
abundance: NA; j_gene: TRBJ1-6; v_gene: TRBV2; d_gene: NA; CDR3aa: CASSVEGPLHF; CDR3nt: TGTGCCAGCAGTGTGGAGGGTCCCCTCCACTTT
abundance: many; j_gene: TRBJ2-4; v_gene: TRBV7-2; d_gene: TRBD2; CDR3aa: CASSYRTSGGASLENIQYF; CDR3nt: TGTGCCAGCAGCTACCGGACTAGCGGGGGGGCCAGTTTGGAAAACATTCAGTACTTC
abundance: many; j_gene: TRBJ1-4; v_gene: TRBV20-1; d_gene: NA; CDR3aa: CSAGVGLSFGEKLFF; CDR3nt: TGCAGTGCCGGGGTGGGGTTGAGTTTTGGTGAAAAACTGTTTTTT
abundance: many; j_gene: TRBJ2-7; v_gene: TRBV5-1; d_gene: NA; CDR3aa: CASSLALTAPYDEQYF; CDR3nt: TGCGCCAGCAGCTTGGCTCTGACAGCCCCGTATGACGAGCAGTACTTC
abundance: many; j_gene: TRBJ2-7; v_gene: TRBV3-1; d_gene: NA; CDR3aa: CASSQASPLEQYF; CDR3nt: TGTGCCAGCAGCCAAGCGAGTCCGCTCGAGCAGTACTTC
abundance: many; j_gene: TRBJ2-5; v_gene: TRBV5-1; d_gene: NA; CDR3aa: CASSLASKGETQYF; CDR3nt: TGCGCCAGCAGCTTGGCATCTAAAGGAGAGACCCAGTACTTC
abundance: many; j_gene: TRBJ2-7; v_gene: TRBV29-1; d_gene: TRBD2; CDR3aa: CSAVEERDLSYEQYF; CDR3nt: TGCAGCGCAGTCGAGGAGCGGGATCTCTCCTACGAGCAGTACTTC
abundance: many; j_gene: TRBJ2-3; v_gene: TRBV28; d_gene: TRBD2; CDR3aa: CASQRELTTDTQYF; CDR3nt: TGTGCCAGTCAGCGGGAGCTTACTACAGATACGCAGTATTTT
abundance: many; j_gene: TRBJ1-2; v_gene: TRBV7-2; d_gene: NA; CDR3aa: CASSLVGYGYTF; CDR3nt: TGTGCCAGCAGTTTGGTGGGCTATGGCTACACCTTC
abundance: many; j_gene: TRBJ2-1; v_gene: TRBV7-6; d_gene: NA; CDR3aa: CASSIRTGGSNEQFF; CDR3nt: TGTGCCAGCAGCATAAGGACAGGCGGGAGCAATGAGCAGTTCTTC
abundance: few; j_gene: TRBJ1-5; v_gene: TRBV18; d_gene: NA; CDR3aa: CASSSVRVSNQPQHF; CDR3nt: TGTGCCAGCTCATCAGTGAGGGTGAGCAATCAGCCCCAGCATTTT
abundance: many; j_gene: TRBJ1-3; v_gene: TRBV3-1; d_gene: NA; CDR3aa: CASSPYSGNTIYF; CDR3nt: TGTGCCAGCAGCCCCTACTCTGGAAACACCATATATTTT
abundance: few; j_gene: TRBJ1-2; v_gene: TRBV20-1; d_gene: NA; CDR3aa: CSARPGPNNYGYTF; CDR3nt: TGCAGTGCTAGGCCCGGGCCCAATAACTATGGCTACACCTTC
abundance: many; j_gene: TRBJ2-7; v_gene: TRBV6-1; d_gene: TRBD2; CDR3aa: CATLSGSGGPYEQYF; CDR3nt: TGTGCCACCCTAAGCGGATCGGGAGGCCCCTACGAGCAGTACTTC
abundance: many; j_gene: TRBJ2-7; v_gene: TRBV7-2; d_gene: TRBD2; CDR3aa: CASSLAGTSVSYEQYF; CDR3nt: TGTGCCAGCAGCTTAGCCGGGACTAGCGTTTCCTACGAGCAGTACTTC
abundance: many; j_gene: TRBJ2-3; v_gene: TRBV28; d_gene: TRBD2; CDR3aa: CASPGPSGTTDTQYF; CDR3nt: TGTGCCAGCCCGGGTCCTAGCGGGACCACAGATACGCAGTATTTT
abundance: many; j_gene: TRBJ2-2; v_gene: TRBV12-3/TRBV12-4; d_gene: NA; CDR3aa: CASSTSGGGYALFF; CDR3nt: TGTGCCAGCAGTACCAGCGGCGGCGGATATGCGCTGTTTTTT
abundance: many; j_gene: TRBJ1-5; v_gene: TRBV7-9; d_gene: TRBD1; CDR3aa: CASSSGTGINQPQHF; CDR3nt: TGTGCCAGCAGCTCTGGGACAGGGATTAATCAGCCCCAGCATTTT
abundance: many; j_gene: TRBJ2-3; v_gene: TRBV4-1; d_gene: NA; CDR3aa: CASSQEDYRTDTQYF; CDR3nt: TGCGCCAGCAGCCAGGAGGACTACCGCACAGATACGCAGTATTTT
abundance: few; j_gene: TRBJ1-4; v_gene: TRBV11-3; d_gene: TRBD1; CDR3aa: CASSQGTGEGKYEKLFF; CDR3nt: TGTGCCAGCAGCCAAGGGACAGGGGAAGGGAAGTATGAAAAACTGTTTTTT
abundance: many; j_gene: TRBJ2-1; v_gene: TRBV11-2; d_gene: NA; CDR3aa: CASSGTASYNEQFF; CDR3nt: TGTGCCAGCAGCGGGACGGCTTCCTACAATGAGCAGTTCTTC
abundance: NA; j_gene: TRBJ2-1; v_gene: TRBV12-3/TRBV12-4; d_gene: NA; CDR3aa: CASSLIQGSNNEQFF; CDR3nt: TGTGCCAGCAGTTTAATTCAGGGCAGCAATAATGAGCAGTTCTTC
abundance: few; j_gene: TRBJ1-4; v_gene: TRBV4-1; d_gene: TRBD1; CDR3aa: CASSQDRETEKLFF; CDR3nt: TGCGCCAGCAGCCAGGACAGGGAGACTGAAAAACTGTTTTTT
abundance: NA; j_gene: TRBJ2-2; v_gene: TRBV4-3; d_gene: TRBD1; CDR3aa: CASSRGSGTGTGELFF; CDR3nt: TGCGCCAGCAGCAGAGGATCCGGGACAGGTACCGGGGAGCTGTTTTTT
abundance: NA; j_gene: TRBJ2-1; v_gene: TRBV18; d_gene: NA; CDR3aa: CASSLVWGQGDNEQFF; CDR3nt: TGTGCCAGCTCGCTAGTCTGGGGGCAAGGCGACAATGAGCAGTTCTTC
abundance: NA; j_gene: TRBJ1-2; v_gene: TRBV7-2; d_gene: NA; CDR3aa: CASSLGRGAHGYTF; CDR3nt: TGTGCCAGCAGCTTAGGTAGGGGCGCCCATGGCTACACCTTC
abundance: many; j_gene: TRBJ2-7; v_gene: TRBV20-1; d_gene: NA; CDR3aa: CSASEGGRPAEQYF; CDR3nt: TGCAGTGCTAGTGAGGGCGGACGACCCGCCGAGCAGTACTTC
abundance: NA; j_gene: TRBJ2-3; v_gene: TRBV9; d_gene: NA; CDR3aa: CASSVTLGQADTQYF; CDR3nt: TGTGCCAGCAGCGTCACCTTGGGGCAGGCGGATACGCAGTATTTT
abundance: many; j_gene: TRBJ2-1; v_gene: TRBV4-3; d_gene: TRBD2; CDR3aa: CASSQDAGGIRMGEGNEQFF; CDR3nt: TGCGCCAGCAGCCAAGATGCGGGGGGGATTAGAATGGGGGAGGGCAATGAGCAGTTCTTC
abundance: many; j_gene: TRBJ1-1; v_gene: TRBV3-1; d_gene: NA; CDR3aa: CASSQIASRVTEAFF; CDR3nt: TGTGCCAGCAGCCAAATAGCATCAAGGGTGACTGAAGCTTTCTTT
abundance: few; j_gene: TRBJ1-2; v_gene: TRBV9; d_gene: NA; CDR3aa: CASSVGEANYGYTF; CDR3nt: TGTGCCAGCAGCGTAGGCGAGGCTAACTATGGCTACACCTTC
abundance: NA; j_gene: TRBJ1-6; v_gene: TRBV5-1; d_gene: NA; CDR3aa: CASSSDGLSPLHF; CDR3nt: TGCGCCAGCAGCTCGGACGGCCTCTCACCCCTCCACTTT
abundance: NA; j_gene: TRBJ2-2; v_gene: TRBV6-1; d_gene: NA; CDR3aa: CATARSRPGPGTGELFF; CDR3nt: TGTGCCACCGCCAGGTCACGACCCGGGCCGGGGACCGGGGAGCTGTTTTTT
abundance: NA; j_gene: TRBJ2-1; v_gene: TRBV5-1; d_gene: TRBD1; CDR3aa: CASSSGTDCNEQFF; CDR3nt: TGCGCCAGCAGTTCCGGGACAGACTGCAATGAGCAGTTCTTC
abundance: NA; j_gene: TRBJ2-3; v_gene: TRBV28; d_gene: TRBD2; CDR3aa: CASSSGLVTDTQYF; CDR3nt: TGTGCCAGCAGTTCGGGACTAGTTACAGATACGCAGTATTTT
abundance: NA; j_gene: TRBJ2-7; v_gene: TRBV20-1; d_gene: NA; CDR3aa: CSAVLLGGDYEQYF; CDR3nt: TGCAGTGCTGTCCTACTCGGAGGGGACTACGAGCAGTACTTC
abundance: few; j_gene: TRBJ2-5; v_gene: TRBV20-1; d_gene: NA; CDR3aa: CSARVAAEQYQETQYF; CDR3nt: TGCAGTGCTAGAGTGGCAGCGGAGCAGTACCAAGAGACCCAGTACTTC
abundance: many; j_gene: TRBJ2-1; v_gene: TRBV12-3/TRBV12-4; d_gene: NA; CDR3aa: CASSFWDNEQFF; CDR3nt: TGTGCCAGCAGTTTTTGGGACAATGAGCAGTTCTTC
abundance: NA; j_gene: TRBJ1-1; v_gene: TRBV6-1; d_gene: TRBD1; CDR3aa: CASRTGGAGATEAFF; CDR3nt: TGTGCCAGCAGGACAGGGGGCGCGGGCGCTACTGAAGCTTTCTTT
abundance: many; j_gene: TRBJ1-1; v_gene: TRBV18; d_gene: NA; CDR3aa: CASSPRRGAKTEAFF; CDR3nt: TGTGCCAGCTCTCCCCGGCGTGGGGCAAAAACTGAAGCTTTCTTT
abundance: many; j_gene: TRBJ1-1; v_gene: TRBV11-3; d_gene: NA; CDR3aa: CASSLGAPNTEAFF; CDR3nt: TGTGCCAGCAGCCTAGGGGCACCGAACACTGAAGCTTTCTTT
abundance: few; j_gene: TRBJ1-2; v_gene: TRBV5-1; d_gene: NA; CDR3aa: CASSSPGGDYGYTF; CDR3nt: TGCGCCAGCAGCTCCCCTGGGGGGGACTATGGCTACACCTTC
abundance: NA; j_gene: TRBJ2-7; v_gene: TRBV11-2; d_gene: TRBD1; CDR3aa: CASSLRTGPSSYEQYF; CDR3nt: TGTGCCAGCAGCCTACGGACAGGCCCGAGCTCCTACGAGCAGTACTTC